This T cell receptor beta chain was identified during a study of T cell repertoires in cytomegalovirus infection. At the level of the study: From public TCR beta signatures came an indication of both CMV infection and matching HLA type.

This clonotype was seen a handful of times. What it binds is unknown. TCRdb ran MiXCR on the reads and lists one entry per CDR3 protein. The sample includes around 540,000 distinct CDR3 sequences, around a third of them seen just once. This CDR3 has 15 residues. Between the trimmed V and J ends, which lost 4 bases and 5 bases, there was a span of 16 bases. The V gene's germline CDR1 is SGHNT and CDR2 YYREEE (reference sequence). V usage is TRBV5-4 and J usage is TRBJ2-1; TRBD1 is a possible D gene (6 bases). This receptor was obtained from a human donor in good health (CMV status not recorded). Some clones in this sample may be carry-over from other donors' samples. The source material was cultured PBMCs, sampled from culture after CMV antigen stimulation. As DNA, the CDR3 is TGTGCCAGCAGCCAGACAGGACTTGGGAACAATGAGCAGTTCTTC. Protein product: CASSQTGLGNNEQFF.